This TCR beta chain comes out of a study of cytomegalovirus exposure and HLA in healthy donors. Whole-study results and caveats: TCR sequences were mostly rare, though some public TCRs occurred in many donors.

The V gene's germline CDR1 is MNHNY and CDR2 SVGAGI (reference sequence). V shed 5 bases, J shed 4 bases, and the junction held 12 bases outside the gene matches. The CDR3 runs 16 residues. The PCR was carried out with 60 Vbeta primers and 13 Jbeta primers. TCRdb keeps only in-frame clones here, not all; method: immunoSEQ multiplex PCR. The table records 95,000 to 150,000 clones, roughly 80% of them present only once. On this clone itself: Its antigen remains unidentified.

Nominally healthy donors were sampled, though unrecorded immune exposures were likely. The sample taken for sequencing was PBMCs. The sequence derives from a man between 18 and 35 years old in good health and CMV-seropositive. This rearrangement joins TRBV6-6 to TRBJ2-3; 7 positions match TRBD1. CDR3 nucleotide sequence: TGTGCCAGCAGTAACCCAGGGAACAGGGGCGCAGATACGCAGTATTTT. Translating it yields CASSNPGNRGADTQYF.